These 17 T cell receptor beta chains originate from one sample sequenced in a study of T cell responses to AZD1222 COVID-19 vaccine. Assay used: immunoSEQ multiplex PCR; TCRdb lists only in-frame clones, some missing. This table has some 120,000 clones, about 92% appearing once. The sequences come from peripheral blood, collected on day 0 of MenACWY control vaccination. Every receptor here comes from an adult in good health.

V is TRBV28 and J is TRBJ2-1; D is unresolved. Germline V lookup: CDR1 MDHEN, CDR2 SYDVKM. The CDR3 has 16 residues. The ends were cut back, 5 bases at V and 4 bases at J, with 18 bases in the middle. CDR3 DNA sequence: TGTGCCAGCAGTCCCTCTTATGGGATTCGTTACAATGAGCAGTTCTTC. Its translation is CASSPSYGIRYNEQFF.

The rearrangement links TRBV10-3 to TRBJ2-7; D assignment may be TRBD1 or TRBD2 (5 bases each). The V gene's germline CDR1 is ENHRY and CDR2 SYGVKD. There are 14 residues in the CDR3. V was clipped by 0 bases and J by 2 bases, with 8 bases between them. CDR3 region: CAISESGDPYEQYV. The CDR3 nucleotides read TGTGCCATCAGTGAGTCCGGGGACCCCTACGAGCAGTACGTC.

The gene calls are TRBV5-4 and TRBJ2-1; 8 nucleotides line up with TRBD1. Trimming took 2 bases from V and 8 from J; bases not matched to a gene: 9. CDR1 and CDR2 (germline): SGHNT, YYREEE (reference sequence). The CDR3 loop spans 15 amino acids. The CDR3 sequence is CASSFPDRDGYEQFF. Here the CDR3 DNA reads TGTGCCAGCAGCTTCCCGGACAGGGACGGCTATGAGCAGTTCTTC.

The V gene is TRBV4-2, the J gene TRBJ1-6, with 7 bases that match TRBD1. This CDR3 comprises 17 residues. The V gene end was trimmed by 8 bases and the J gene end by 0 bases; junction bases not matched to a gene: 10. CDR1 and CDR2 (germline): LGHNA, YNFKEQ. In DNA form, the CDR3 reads TGTGCCAGCGGCGAGGGGGCCACTTACTCCTATAATTCACCCCTCCACTTT. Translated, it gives CASGEGATYSYNSPLHF.

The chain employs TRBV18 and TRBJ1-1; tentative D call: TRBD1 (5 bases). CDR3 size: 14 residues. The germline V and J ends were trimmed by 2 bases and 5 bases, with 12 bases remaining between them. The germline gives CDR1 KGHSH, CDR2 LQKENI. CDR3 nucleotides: TGTGCCAGCTCACCAAGTTCGGGGCGGACTGAAGCTTTCTTT. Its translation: CASSPSSGRTEAFF.

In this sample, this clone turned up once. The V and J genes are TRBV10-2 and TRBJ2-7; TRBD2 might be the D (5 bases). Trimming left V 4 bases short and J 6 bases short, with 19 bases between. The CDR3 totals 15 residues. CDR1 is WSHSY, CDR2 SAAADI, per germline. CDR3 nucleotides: TGCGCCAGCAGTGGGGCCGGAGGATCCCAACTCGAGCAGTACTTC. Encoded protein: CASSGAGGSQLEQYF.

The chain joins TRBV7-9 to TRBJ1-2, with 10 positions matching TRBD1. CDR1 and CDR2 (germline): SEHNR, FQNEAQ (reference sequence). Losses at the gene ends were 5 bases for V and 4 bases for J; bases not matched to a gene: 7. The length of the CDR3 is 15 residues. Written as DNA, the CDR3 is TGTGCCAGCAGCCCGACAGGGGGCTCGGCCTATGGCTACACCTTC. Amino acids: CASSPTGGSAYGYTF.

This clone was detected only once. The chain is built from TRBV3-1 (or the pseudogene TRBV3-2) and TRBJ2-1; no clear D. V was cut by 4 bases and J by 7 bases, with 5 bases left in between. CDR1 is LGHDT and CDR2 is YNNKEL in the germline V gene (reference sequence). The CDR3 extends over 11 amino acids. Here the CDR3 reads CASSPRNEQFF. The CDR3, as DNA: TGTGCCAGCAGCCCCCGAAATGAGCAGTTCTTC.

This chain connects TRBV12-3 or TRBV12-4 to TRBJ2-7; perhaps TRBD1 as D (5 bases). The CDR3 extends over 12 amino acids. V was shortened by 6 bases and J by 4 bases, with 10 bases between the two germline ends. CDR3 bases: TGTGCCAGCAGAGGGGCTCGATACGAGCAGTACTTC. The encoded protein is CASRGARYEQYF.

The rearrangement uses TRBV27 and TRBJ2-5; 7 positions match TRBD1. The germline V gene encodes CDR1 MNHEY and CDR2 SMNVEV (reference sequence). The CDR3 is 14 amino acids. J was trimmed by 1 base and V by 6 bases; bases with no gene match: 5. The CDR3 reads CASSPGTAQETQYF. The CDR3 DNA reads TGTGCCAGCAGCCCCGGGACAGCCCAAGAGACCCAGTACTTC.

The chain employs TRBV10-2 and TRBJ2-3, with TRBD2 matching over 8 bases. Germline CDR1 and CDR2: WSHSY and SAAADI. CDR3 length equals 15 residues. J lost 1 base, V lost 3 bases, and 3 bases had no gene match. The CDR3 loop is CASSDMRGGTDTQYF. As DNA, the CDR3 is TGCGCCAGCAGTGATATGCGGGGGGGCACAGATACGCAGTATTTT.

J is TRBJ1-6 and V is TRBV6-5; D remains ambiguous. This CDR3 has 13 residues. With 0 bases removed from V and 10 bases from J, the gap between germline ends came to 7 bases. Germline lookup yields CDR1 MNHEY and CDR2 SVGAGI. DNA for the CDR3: TGTGCCAGCAGTTACTCCAAAGACTCACCCCTCCACTTT. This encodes CASSYSKDSPLHF.

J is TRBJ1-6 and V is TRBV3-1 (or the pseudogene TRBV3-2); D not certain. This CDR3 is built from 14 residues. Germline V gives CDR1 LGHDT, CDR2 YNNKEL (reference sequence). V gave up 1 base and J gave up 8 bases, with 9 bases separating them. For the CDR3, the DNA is TGTGCCAGCAGCCAAGTCATAAGGGATTCACCCCTCCACTTT. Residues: CASSQVIRDSPLHF.

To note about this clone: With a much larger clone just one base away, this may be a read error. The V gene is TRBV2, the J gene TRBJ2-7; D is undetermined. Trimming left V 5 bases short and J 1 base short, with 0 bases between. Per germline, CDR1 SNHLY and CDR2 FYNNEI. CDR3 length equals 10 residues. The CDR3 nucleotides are TGTGCCAGCAGTTCCTACGAGCAGTACTTC. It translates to CASSSYEQYF.

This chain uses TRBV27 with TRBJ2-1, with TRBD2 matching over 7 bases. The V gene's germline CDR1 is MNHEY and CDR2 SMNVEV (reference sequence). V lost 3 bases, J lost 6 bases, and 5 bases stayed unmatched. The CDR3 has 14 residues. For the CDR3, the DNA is TGTGCCAGCAGTTTGGGGGGGATCCCCAATGAGCAGTTCTTC. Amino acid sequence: CASSLGGIPNEQFF.

The CDR3 spells CASSLSRTSGYTGELFF. The CDR3 DNA is TGTGCCAGCAGTTTATCCCGGACTAGCGGGTACACCGGGGAGCTGTTTTTT. The rearrangement uses TRBV28 and TRBJ2-2; the match to TRBD2 covers 11 bases. Germline values: CDR1 MDHEN, CDR2 SYDVKM. V dropped 1 base and J dropped 3; count of bases not matched to a gene: 4. The CDR3 loop spans 17 amino acids.

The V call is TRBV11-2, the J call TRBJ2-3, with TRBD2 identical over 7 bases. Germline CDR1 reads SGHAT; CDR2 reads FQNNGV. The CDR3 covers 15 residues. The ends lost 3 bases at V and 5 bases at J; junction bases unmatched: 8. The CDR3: CASSFYGGRVDTQYF. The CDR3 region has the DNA TGTGCCAGCAGCTTCTATGGTGGGAGGGTAGATACGCAGTATTTT.